This T cell receptor (beta chain) was documented in a study of T cells in Graves' hyperthyroidism and ophthalmopathy. There were TCR beta CDR3 regions amplified from RNA transcripts. Carried out on the TCR CDR3, a first-round RT-PCR used the HTBI primer set. TCRdb redid the calling of the multiplex PCR reads with MiXCR, one entry per CDR3 protein. The table includes about 130,000 distinct CDR3 sequences, approximately 20% detected once. Study-wide results and caveats: Most expanded thyroid clonotypes above 0.001 also appeared in blood.

As to this clonotype: Its target is unknown.

Lactation, pregnancy, other autoimmune disease or uncontrolled infection excluded patients. Initially, at the first diagnosis of hyperthyroidism and before any ophthalmopathy symptoms, blood was sampled. The CDR3 loop spans 15 amino acids. After removal of 5 bases from V and 2 bases from J, the junction contained 3 bases not matched to a gene. Germline V gives CDR1 PRHDT, CDR2 FYEKMQ (reference sequence). The sequence was obtained from a woman aged 45-65 years with Graves' hyperthyroidism that later progressed to Graves' ophthalmopathy. V is TRBV13 and J is TRBJ2-3; TRBD2 matches at 11 bases. Input material: blood. The CDR3 loop is CASSATSGDTDTQYF. In DNA, the CDR3 is TGTGCCAGCAGCGCGACTAGCGGGGACACAGATACGCAGTATTTT.